These T cell receptor beta chains were read from a single sample in a study of blood T cell repertoires in COVID-19. Assay: immunoSEQ multiplex PCR; the TCRdb copy retains only in-frame clones and omits some. The data contain around 160,000 clones, roughly 88% of them seen just once; the ten biggest clones take up about 1.2%. Input material: PBMCs or T cells enriched from blood (not recorded which). These receptors came from a woman in her 30s with acute COVID-19. The CDR3 runs from the conserved cysteine through the conserved F or W. Each record gives: V gene, clone size, J gene, D gene, CDR3 protein, CDR3 DNA. A D gene is named only where the DNA matches it firmly. The size field is filled for only some rows; it gives once, few, many or a size class.

TRBV7-2	NA	TRBJ2-7	TRBD1	CASSEPGQAYEQYF	TGTGCCAGCAGCGAGCCGGGACAGGCCTACGAGCAGTACTTC
TRBV28	NA	TRBJ2-7	TRBD2	CASSLRRLAGVRGGEQYF	TGTGCCAGCAGTCTCCGCCGGCTAGCGGGAGTCCGGGGGGGCGAGCAGTACTTC
TRBV24-1	once	TRBJ2-2	NA	CATREGALAGELFF	TGTGCCACCAGGGAAGGGGCCTTGGCCGGGGAGCTGTTTTTT
TRBV7-8	NA	TRBJ2-7	TRBD2	CASQISGSYEQYF	TGTGCCAGTCAGATTAGCGGGAGCTACGAGCAGTACTTC
TRBV14	NA	TRBJ2-3	NA	CASSQGDTHTDTQYF	TGTGCCAGCAGCCAAGGGGACACCCACACAGATACGCAGTATTTT
TRBV12-3/TRBV12-4	NA	TRBJ2-5	NA	CASSFWGEETQYF	TGTGCCAGCAGTTTCTGGGGCGAAGAGACCCAGTACTTC
TRBV19	NA	TRBJ2-1	NA	CASSMANNEQFF	TGTGCCAGTAGTATGGCCAACAATGAGCAGTTCTTC
TRBV10-3	NA	TRBJ1-5	NA	CATGGGEPTPQHF	TGTGCCACCGGTGGGGGCGAACCCACGCCCCAGCATTTT
TRBV19	NA	TRBJ1-5	NA	CASSAGIRGPQHF	TGTGCCAGTAGTGCAGGGATCAGGGGGCCCCAGCATTTT
TRBV27	once	TRBJ2-7	TRBD2	CASRIAGDRFEQYF	TGTGCCAGCAGAATAGCGGGAGATCGTTTCGAGCAGTACTTC
TRBV28	NA	TRBJ1-2	TRBD1	CASSLFQGGNYGYTF	TGTGCCAGCAGTCTTTTCCAGGGGGGCAACTATGGCTACACCTTC
TRBV5-1	NA	TRBJ2-5	TRBD1	CASSSDTGVETQYF	TGCGCCAGCAGCTCGGACACAGGGGTGGAGACCCAGTACTTC
TRBV4-1	NA	TRBJ2-3	NA	CASSQEASTDTQYF	TGCGCCAGCAGCCAAGAGGCCAGCACAGATACGCAGTATTTT
TRBV27	NA	TRBJ1-1	TRBD1	CASSLFPGQGIFYTEAFF	TGTGCCAGCAGTTTATTCCCCGGACAGGGCATTTTTTACACTGAAGCTTTCTTT
TRBV7-9	NA	TRBJ2-7	TRBD1	CASSLGQGFYEQYF	TGTGCCAGCAGCTTAGGACAGGGGTTCTACGAGCAGTACTTC
TRBV6-6	NA	TRBJ1-4	TRBD1	CASSLRQGGEKLFF	TGTGCCAGCAGTTTAAGACAGGGGGGGGAAAAACTGTTTTTT
TRBV11-2	NA	TRBJ2-1	NA	CASSLVTGVAGNEQFF	TGTGCCAGCAGCTTAGTAACGGGAGTAGCTGGTAATGAGCAGTTCTTC
TRBV7-9	NA	TRBJ1-5	NA	CASSLGTNSNQPQHF	TGTGCCAGCAGCTTAGGCACAAATAGCAATCAGCCCCAGCATTTT
TRBV12-3/TRBV12-4	NA	TRBJ1-2	NA	CASSLQGYYGYTF	TGTGCCAGCAGCCTACAGGGATACTATGGCTACACCTTC
TRBV19	NA	TRBJ2-1	NA	CASSTAGYSYNEQFF	TGTGCCAGTAGTACCGCGGGGTACTCCTACAATGAGCAGTTCTTC
TRBV5-1	NA	TRBJ1-1	TRBD1	CASSSGQGARTEAFF	TGCGCCAGCAGCTCGGGACAGGGGGCTCGCACTGAAGCTTTCTTT
TRBV19	NA	TRBJ2-2	NA	CASSIGQGYTGELFF	TGTGCCAGTAGTATTGGGCAGGGATACACCGGGGAGCTGTTTTTT
TRBV5-4	NA	TRBJ2-3	TRBD2	CASRAGDPADTQYF	TGTGCCAGCAGGGCGGGAGACCCGGCAGATACGCAGTATTTT
TRBV4-3	NA	TRBJ1-1	NA	CASSPYMNQGNTEAFF	TGCGCCAGCAGCCCGTATATGAATCAGGGGAACACTGAAGCTTTCTTT
TRBV28	NA	TRBJ2-5	NA	CASSSWAIKAQYF	TGTGCCAGCAGTTCCTGGGCCATAAAGGCCCAGTACTTC
TRBV28	NA	TRBJ1-5	NA	CASSLTVDQPQHF	TGTGCCAGCAGTTTGACAGTGGATCAGCCCCAGCATTTT